This T cell receptor (beta chain) was captured by sequencing in a study of beta chain features in type 1 diabetes. Findings and limits, study-wide: The naive, central memory and Treg TCRB repertoires of patients appeared to be more similar to one another than those of healthy donors.

This clone was observed a few times. The antigen is undetermined. J gave up 7 bases and V 0 bases, and 5 bases lay outside the gene matches. CDR3 size: 16 residues. The germline CDR1 and CDR2 sequences are SGHRS and YFSETQ. Sequencing targeted expressed TCRB transcripts, as all isolated RNA had been reverse transcribed. Using immunoSEQ multiplex PCR, the repertoire was profiled, and TCRdb retains in-frame clones only, with some absent. The table shows approximately 38,000 clones, with roughly 49% occurring only once. The source material was central memory CD4+ T cells from blood. The chain carries TRBV5-1 and TRBJ1-4; TRBD1 aligns across 11 bases. This sequence originates from a woman under 30 in good health. CDR3 region: CASSLGRTGGTEKLFF. The DNA of the CDR3 is TGCGCCAGCAGCTTGGGTCGGACAGGGGGCACTGAAAAACTGTTTTTT.